These 2 T cell receptor beta chains originate from one sample sequenced in a study of blood T cell repertoires in COVID-19. This table comes from immunoSEQ multiplex PCR, and its TCRdb copy is limited to in-frame clones, with some not included. The sample holds over 300,000 clones, about 82% seen once. Source material: peripheral blood. Receptor source: a woman in her forties or fifties with acute or convalescent COVID-19.

The chain has TRBV5-1 and TRBJ2-3; a possible D gene is TRBD1 (5 bases). V lost 4 bases, J lost 2 bases, and 11 bases lay in between. The germline gives CDR1 SGHRS, CDR2 YFSETQ. This CDR3 spans 14 amino acids. The CDR3 region has the DNA TGCGCCAGCAGCCCGACAGATACCACAGATACGCAGTATTTT. It translates to CASSPTDTTDTQYF.

There are a few counts of this clone. The chain links TRBV4-1 to TRBJ1-2, with 7 bases matching TRBD1. CDR1 MGHRA and CDR2 YSYEKL come from the germline V gene. With 7 bases clipped from V and 5 bases from J, the junction kept 19 bases outside the gene matches. The CDR3 runs 17 residues. CDR3 coding DNA: TGCGCCAGCAAGGGTGGGTGGAGGGGGCGCATAGGGTATGGCTACACCTTC. Translating it yields CASKGGWRGRIGYGYTF.